This section outlines one T cell receptor beta chain sequence together with its context. The antigen remains undetermined. Clones were read by immunoSEQ multiplex PCR, and TCRdb kept only the in-frame ones, dropping some. The sample contains about 2,500,000 clones, over 85% of which appear only once. This sample was included in a study of shared clonotypes between healthy human individuals. This CDR3 has 14 residues. Germline V gene sequence: CDR1 MNHNY, CDR2 SVGAGI (reference sequence). V was pared by 6 bases and J by 5 bases, with 14 bases between. Study-level results: Genetic and exposure-history diversity was limited by the small donor number. Researchers found naive subsets generally carried larger estimated richness than memory subsets.

This chain joins TRBV6-6 and TRBJ1-5; D is unresolved. Sample: naive CD4+ T cells sorted from blood. Subset specified: CD45RA+ positively selected. This clonotype originated in a man aged 18 to 35 in good health. The CDR3 nucleotides read TGTGCCAGCAGCTTGACTATACCGGATCAGCCCCAGCATTTT. It is translated as CASSLTIPDQPQHF.